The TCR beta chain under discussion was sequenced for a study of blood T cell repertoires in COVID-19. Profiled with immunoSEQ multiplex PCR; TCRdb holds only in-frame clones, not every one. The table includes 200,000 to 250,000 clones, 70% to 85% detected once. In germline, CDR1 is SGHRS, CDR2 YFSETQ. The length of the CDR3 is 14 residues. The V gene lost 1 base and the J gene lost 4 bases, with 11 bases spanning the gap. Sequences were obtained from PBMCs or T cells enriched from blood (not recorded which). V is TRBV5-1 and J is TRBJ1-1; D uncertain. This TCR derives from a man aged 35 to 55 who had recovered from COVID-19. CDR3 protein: CASSLMGAGTEAFF. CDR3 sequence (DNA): TGCGCCAGCAGCTTGATGGGCGCGGGCACTGAAGCTTTCTTT.